The 16 T cell receptor beta chains presented below share a single source sample, sequenced in a study of control samples from healthy donors and cancer patients. The table came from immunoSEQ multiplex PCR; TCRdb's copy has only in-frame clones and leaves some out. The data show 100,000 to 150,000 clones, over 75% seen once. Source material: blood. The receptors were gathered from a man aged 55 to 69 in good health.

J is TRBJ2-7 and V is TRBV4-2; TRBD1 matches at 7 bases. The CDR3 has 15 amino acids. Germline assignment: CDR1 LGHNA and CDR2 YNFKEQ. Germline trimming cut 1 base from V and 0 bases from J; bases unmatched to any gene: 3. The DNA for the CDR3 is TGTGCCAGCAGCCAAGGACAGGGAAGCTCCTACGAGCAGTACTTC. It encodes CASSQGQGSSYEQYF.

The chain couples TRBV2 to TRBJ1-2, with TRBD1 matching over 8 bases. Unmatched junction bases numbered 3, after V lost 4 bases and J lost 2 bases. The CDR3 has 14 amino acids. The V gene's germline CDR1 is SNHLY and CDR2 FYNNEI. The CDR3 bases are TGTGCCAGCAGTGGACAGGGGCCCAACTATGGCTACACCTTC. Protein sequence: CASSGQGPNYGYTF. Full variable domain (remainder filled in from reference TRBV2 and TRBJ1-2): EPEVTQTPSHQVTQMGQEVILRCVPISNHLYFYWYRQILGQKVEFLVSFYNNEISEKSEIFDDQFSVERPDGSNFTLKIRSTKLEDSAMYFCASSGQGPNYGYTFGSGTRLTVV.

The rearrangement joins TRBV30 to TRBJ1-6; D remains unclear. CDR1 is GTSNPN, CDR2 SVGIG, per germline (reference sequence). The CDR3 extends over 14 amino acids. Trimming cost V 4 bases and J 8 bases, with 15 bases left between them. CDR3 sequence reads: CAWKAQPRDSPLHF. The CDR3 coding sequence is TGTGCCTGGAAGGCACAACCGAGGGATTCACCCCTCCACTTT.

DNA for the CDR3: TGTGCCAGCAGCTTAAACACCTACAATGAGCAGTTCTTC. This encodes CASSLNTYNEQFF. V gene TRBV7-2 combines with J gene TRBJ2-1; D call uncertain. The CDR3 contains 13 residues. The V end was cut by 2 bases, the J end by 2 bases, with 4 bases between. Germline V gene lookup returns CDR1 SGHTA and CDR2 FQGNSA.

This clone came up a few times. V gene TRBV7-9 combines with J gene TRBJ1-2, with D possibly matching TRBD1 (5 bases). Trimming cost V 7 bases and J 0 bases, with 12 bases left between them. From germline, CDR1 is SEHNR and CDR2 FQNEAQ (reference sequence). There are 14 residues in the CDR3. The DNA for the CDR3 is TGTGCCAGCACCAAAGGGGAAGCTAACTATGGCTACACCTTC. As protein: CASTKGEANYGYTF.

In this sample, this clone turned up once. CDR3: CASRRTGGPYGYTF. The DNA for the CDR3 is TGTGCCAGTAGACGGACCGGGGGGCCCTATGGCTACACCTTC. This chain connects TRBV19 to TRBJ1-2, with a tentative D call TRBD1 (6 bases). This CDR3 contains 14 residues. Germline V gene data show CDR1 as LNHDA and CDR2 as SQIVND (reference sequence). Trimming removed 6 bases at V and 4 bases at J, with 15 bases between.

This chain joins TRBV12-3 or TRBV12-4 and TRBJ1-2, with D perhaps matching TRBD1 (6 bases). V lost 5 bases, J lost 7 bases, and 14 bases lay in between. The CDR3 loop spans 13 amino acids. As DNA, the CDR3 is TGTGCCAGCAGTAACAGGGAAGTATCTGGCTACACCTTC. It translates to CASSNREVSGYTF.

This clone has a handful of counts. The chain recombines TRBV6-2 or TRBV6-3 with TRBJ2-7; the D is unclear. Trimming stripped 0 bases from V and 2 bases from J, with 14 bases between. Germline CDR1 MNHEY, CDR2 SVGEGT. This CDR3 has 16 residues. CDR3 nucleotide sequence: TGTGCCAGCAGTTACTCATTGCGGCGGAACACCTACGAGCAGTACTTC. Residues: CASSYSLRRNTYEQYF.

CDR3 loop: CASSFNRGRTDTQYF. The CDR3, as DNA: TGTGCCAGCAGCTTTAACAGGGGGCGCACAGATACGCAGTATTTT. The rearrangement uses TRBV5-8 and TRBJ2-3; 9 bases align to TRBD1. Germline loops: CDR1 SGHTS, CDR2 YDEGEE. V lost 2 bases, J lost 1 base, and 2 bases stayed unmatched. The length of the CDR3 is 15 residues.

The chain joins TRBV9 to TRBJ2-6; no clear D gene. V was trimmed by 0 bases and J by 0 bases, leaving 4 bases between them. Germline V gene data show CDR1 as SGDLS and CDR2 as YYNGEE. The CDR3 runs 15 residues. The CDR3 DNA sequence: TGTGCCAGCAGCGTAGCTAGCTCTGGGGCCAACGTCCTGACTTTC. It codes for CASSVASSGANVLTF.

The rearrangement joins TRBV5-1 to TRBJ2-3; 13 nucleotides align to TRBD2. The V gene's germline CDR1 is SGHRS and CDR2 YFSETQ. The CDR3 has 15 residues. V lost 4 bases, J lost 3 bases, and 2 bases stayed unmatched. The CDR3 DNA reads as TGCGCCAGCAGCCCGGGACTAGCGGGGACAGATACGCAGTATTTT. Its protein product is CASSPGLAGTDTQYF.

V usage is TRBV15 and J usage is TRBJ1-3; D possibly corresponds to TRBD1 (6 bases). CDR1 LNHNV and CDR2 YYDKDF come from the germline V gene (reference sequence). The CDR3 length is 17 residues. V was trimmed by 3 bases and J by 1 base, leaving 16 bases between them. The CDR3 here is CATSRGDRFQSGNTIYF. DNA for the CDR3: TGTGCCACCAGCAGGGGAGACAGGTTTCAGTCTGGAAACACCATATATTTT.

The V call is TRBV6-4, the J call TRBJ1-1; 8 bases line up with TRBD1. The CDR3 sequence is 12 residues long. Germline-derived CDR1 and CDR2 are MRHNA and SNTAGT. Trimming removed 9 bases from V and 1 base from J; junction bases left unmatched: 1. As DNA, the CDR3 is TGTGCCAGACAGGGGGAGAACACTGAAGCTTTCTTT. It codes for CARQGENTEAFF.

V usage is TRBV10-3 and J usage is TRBJ1-2, with TRBD1 matching over 7 bases. The CDR3 length is 13 residues. Trimming at V came to 0 bases and at J to 13 bases, leaving 8 bases not matched to a gene. Germline V gene data show CDR1 as ENHRY and CDR2 as SYGVKD. CDR3 DNA: TGTGCCATCAGTGAGTCAGGGGACAGAGTCTCCACCTTC. Encoded protein: CAISESGDRVSTF.

There are a few counts of this clone. V usage is TRBV6-1 and J usage is TRBJ1-2, with 8 positions matching TRBD1. Germline assignment: CDR1 MNHNS and CDR2 SASEGT. The CDR3 runs to 15 residues. Trimming at V came to 2 bases and at J to 5 bases, leaving 7 bases not matched to a gene. CDR3 protein: CASSEQDRGGYGYTF. The CDR3 nucleotides read TGTGCCAGCAGTGAACAAGACAGGGGAGGATATGGCTACACCTTC.

The genes are TRBV6-5 and TRBJ1-2; the D is unclear. CDR3 length: 13 amino acids. Germline V gives CDR1 MNHEY, CDR2 SVGAGI. The germline V and J ends were trimmed by 6 bases and 1 base, with 9 bases remaining between them. The CDR3 bases are TGTGCCAGCAGAACGGGCCATAACTATGGCTACACCTTC. Translated: CASRTGHNYGYTF.